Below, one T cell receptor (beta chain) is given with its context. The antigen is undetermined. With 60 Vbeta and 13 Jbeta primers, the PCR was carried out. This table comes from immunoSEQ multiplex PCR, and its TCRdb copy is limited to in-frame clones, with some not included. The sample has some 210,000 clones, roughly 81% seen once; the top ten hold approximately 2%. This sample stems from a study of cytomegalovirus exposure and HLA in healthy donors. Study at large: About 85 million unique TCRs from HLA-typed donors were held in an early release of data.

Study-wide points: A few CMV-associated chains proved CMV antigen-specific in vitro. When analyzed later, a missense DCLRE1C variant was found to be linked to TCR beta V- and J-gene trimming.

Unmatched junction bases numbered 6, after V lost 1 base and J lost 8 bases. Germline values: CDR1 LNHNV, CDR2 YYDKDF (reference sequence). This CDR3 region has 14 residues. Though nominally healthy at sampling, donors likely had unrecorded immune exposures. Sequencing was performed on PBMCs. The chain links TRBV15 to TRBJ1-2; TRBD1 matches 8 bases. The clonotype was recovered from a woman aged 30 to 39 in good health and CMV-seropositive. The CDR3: CATSRGQGALGYTF. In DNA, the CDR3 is TGTGCCACCAGCAGAGGTCAGGGGGCTCTCGGCTACACCTTC.